This T cell receptor (beta chain) was sequenced for a study of cytomegalovirus exposure and HLA in healthy donors. The overall study: Later analysis reported that the 120 or so validation repertoires shared the platform of the approximately 670 first-cohort repertoires.

CDR1 is MNHNS and CDR2 is SASEGT in the germline V gene. This CDR3 is built from 14 residues. Trimming took off 7 bases at V and 4 bases at J, with 16 bases between the two ends. Sequenced by immunoSEQ multiplex PCR; TCRdb stores in-frame clones only, minus some. Here the sample spans about 240,000 clones, approximately 86% being singletons. The chain has TRBV6-1 and TRBJ1-1; D perhaps matches TRBD1 (5 bases). This TCR came from a woman in her thirties in good health and CMV-seropositive. The sample taken for sequencing was PBMCs. As DNA, the CDR3 is TGTGCCAGCACCAAAGGAGGGGCGGCCACTGAAGCTTTCTTT. Amino acid sequence: CASTKGGAATEAFF.